Presented here are 22 T cell receptor beta chains from one specimen sequenced in a study of T cell responses to AZD1222 COVID-19 vaccine. The table came from immunoSEQ multiplex PCR; TCRdb's copy has only in-frame clones and leaves some out. This sample yields about 130,000 clones, of which 70% to 90% are seen a single time; roughly 1.4% belongs to the top ten. The sequencing used peripheral blood, collected on day 0 of AZD1222 vaccination. Every receptor here comes from an adult in good health.

The chain joins TRBV27 to TRBJ1-2; no clear D gene. Germline V CDR1 and CDR2: MNHEY, SMNVEV (reference sequence). CDR3 length equals 13 residues. V lost 2 bases, J lost 0 bases, and 4 bases lay in between. The DNA of the CDR3 is TGTGCCAGCAGTTTAACCGCTAACTATGGCTACACCTTC. As protein: CASSLTANYGYTF.

The chain has TRBV6-5 and TRBJ2-7; D possibly corresponds to TRBD2 (5 bases). V was shortened by 8 bases and J by 2 bases, with 13 bases between the two germline ends. CDR3 length: 13 amino acids. Germline values: CDR1 MNHEY, CDR2 SVGAGI. CDR3 in amino acids: CASWETNAYEQYF. CDR3 nucleotides: TGTGCCAGCTGGGAGACAAACGCCTACGAGCAGTACTTC.

This chain links TRBV9 with TRBJ1-5; D remains ambiguous. Germline CDR1 and CDR2: SGDLS and YYNGEE. The CDR3 covers 13 residues. V was clipped by 3 bases and J by 7 bases, with 11 bases between them. DNA for the CDR3: TGTGCCAGCAGCGGGGCCGCGGGCCAGCCCCAGCATTTT. It is translated as CASSGAAGQPQHF. The whole variable domain, filled in from reference TRBV9 and TRBJ1-5, reads DSGVTQTPKHLITATGQRVTLRCSPRSGDLSVYWYQQSLDQGLQFLIQYYNGEERAKGNILERFSAQQFPDLHSELNLSSLELGDSALYFCASSGAAGQPQHFGDGTRLSIL.

This clone was counted a single time. This chain connects TRBV7-3 to TRBJ1-1; 7 nucleotides agree with TRBD1. The CDR3 length is 14 residues. Trimming cost V 2 bases and J 3 bases; bases outside gene matches: 3. The germline CDR1 and CDR2 sequences are SGHTA and FQGTGA. CDR3 sequence reads: CASSLQGGHTEAFF. CDR3 nucleotide sequence: TGTGCCAGCAGCTTACAGGGGGGACACACTGAAGCTTTCTTT.

The rearrangement uses TRBV9 and TRBJ2-2; 7 positions match TRBD1. The CDR3 consists of 14 residues. Unmatched junction bases numbered 4, after V lost 4 bases and J lost 4 bases. Germline lookup yields CDR1 SGDLS and CDR2 YYNGEE. CDR3 in DNA: TGTGCCAGCAGCCAAACAGGGGCCACCGGGGAGCTGTTTTTT. Its translation is CASSQTGATGELFF.

V and J are TRBV7-8 and TRBJ1-5, with D hard to call. The CDR3 is 15 residues long. With 1 base removed from V and 1 base from J, the gap between germline ends came to 8 bases. Germline CDR1 is SGHVS and CDR2 is FQNEAQ. The CDR3 here is CASSLEYRSNQPQHF. The CDR3 DNA reads as TGTGCCAGCAGCTTAGAGTACAGAAGCAATCAGCCCCAGCATTTT.

The gene calls are TRBV6-5 and TRBJ2-1, with 8 bases aligning to TRBD2. The CDR3 is 15 residues long. J gave up 4 bases and V 7 bases, and 9 bases lay outside the gene matches. Germline lookup yields CDR1 MNHEY and CDR2 SVGAGI. The DNA of the CDR3 is TGTGCCAGCACCCCGGAACTAGCGGAATACAATGAGCAGTTCTTC. This codes for CASTPELAEYNEQFF.

This chain connects TRBV12-3 or TRBV12-4 to TRBJ1-2, with a tentative D call TRBD1 (5 bases). The CDR3 contains 13 residues. Trimming took 3 bases from V and 3 from J, leaving 8 bases between them. The CDR3 protein is CASSFQGDYGYTF. The CDR3 DNA sequence: TGTGCCAGCAGTTTTCAGGGAGACTATGGCTACACCTTC.

The chain recombines TRBV7-2 with TRBJ2-1; no clear D. CDR3 length: 14 amino acids. CDR1 is SGHTA, CDR2 FQGNSA, per germline. Trimming took off 1 base at V and 5 bases at J, with 9 bases between the two ends. The CDR3 DNA follows: TGTGCCAGCAGCTTAGTTGCCCGCCACAATGAGCAGTTCTTC. It encodes CASSLVARHNEQFF.

The chain links TRBV5-1 to TRBJ1-2; possibly TRBD1 for D (6 bases). Trimming took off 4 bases at V and 0 bases at J, with 13 bases between the two ends. Germline-derived CDR1 and CDR2 are SGHRS and YFSETQ. This CDR3 has 15 residues. The CDR3 DNA follows: TGCGCCAGCAGCCTACTACAGGGAGCTAACTATGGCTACACCTTC. This sequence encodes CASSLLQGANYGYTF.

The rearrangement joins TRBV14 to TRBJ2-5, with 8 positions matching TRBD1. Germline lookup yields CDR1 SGHDN and CDR2 FVKESK. The CDR3 consists of 15 residues. The V and J ends lost 2 bases and 1 base, in that order; junction bases with no gene match: 3. Here the CDR3 DNA reads TGTGCCAGCAGCCAACAGGGGGCTTTCCAAGAGACCCAGTACTTC. Its translation is CASSQQGAFQETQYF.

The chain combines TRBV5-1 with TRBJ2-7, with D possibly TRBD1 on 5 matching bases. Germline V CDR1 and CDR2: SGHRS, YFSETQ. V shed 7 bases and J shed 2 bases, with 16 bases lying between them. The CDR3 length is 14 residues. The CDR3 loop reads CASSTGWGTYEQYF. The CDR3 region has the DNA TGCGCCAGCTCGACCGGCTGGGGCACCTACGAGCAGTACTTC.

The chain uses TRBV5-1 and TRBJ2-5, with D maybe TRBD2 (6 bases). V was cut by 4 bases and J by 4 bases, with 14 bases left in between. Germline CDR1 reads SGHRS; CDR2 reads YFSETQ. CDR3 length: 14 amino acids. CDR3: CASSVSEGRETQYF. The CDR3 region has the DNA TGCGCCAGCAGCGTATCGGAGGGCCGAGAGACCCAGTACTTC. The entire variable domain, with the rest obtained from reference TRBV5-1 and TRBJ2-5, is as follows: KAGVTQTPRYLIKTRGQQVTLSCSPISGHRSVSWYQQTPGQGLQFLFEYFSETQRNKGNFPGRFSGRQFSNSRSEMNVSTLELGDSALYLCASSVSEGRETQYFGPGTRLLVL.

The rearrangement uses TRBV7-2 and TRBJ1-2; 7 bases line up with TRBD1. CDR1 is SGHTA, CDR2 FQGNSA, per germline. CDR3 length: 17 residues. V shed 5 bases, J shed 4 bases, and the junction held 16 bases outside the gene matches. CDR3 sequence reads: CASSGARRQGVFYGYTF. In DNA, the CDR3 is TGTGCCAGCAGCGGCGCCCGTCGGCAGGGGGTTTTCTATGGCTACACCTTC. Based on the CDR3 plus reference TRBV7-2 and TRBJ1-2, the full variable domain is GAGVSQSPSNKVTEKGKDVELRCDPISGHTALYWYRQSLGQGLEFLIYFQGNSAPDKSGLPSDRFSAERTGGSVSTLTIQRTQQEDSAVYLCASSGARRQGVFYGYTFGSGTRLTVV.

The CDR3 sequence is CASSPGGVYGYTF. DNA of the CDR3: TGTGCCAGCAGTCCGGGGGGAGTTTATGGCTACACCTTC. This chain joins TRBV12-3 or TRBV12-4 and TRBJ1-2, with TRBD1 as a possible D gene (5 bases). Trimming stripped 5 bases from V and 5 bases from J, with 12 bases between. CDR3 length: 13 residues.

The chain carries TRBV18 and TRBJ2-7; 12 bases fit TRBD1. The CDR3 is 16 amino acids. CDR1 and CDR2 (germline): KGHSH, LQKENI. V lost 2 bases, J lost 2 bases, and 4 bases stayed unmatched. The DNA of the CDR3 is TGTGCCAGCTCACCAAGGGGACAGGGGGCAACCTACGAGCAGTACTTC. Amino acid sequence: CASSPRGQGATYEQYF.

The gene calls are TRBV2 and TRBJ2-7; D remains ambiguous. Trimming took off 5 bases at V and 1 base at J, with 15 bases between the two ends. The V gene's germline CDR1 is SNHLY and CDR2 FYNNEI. This CDR3 has 15 amino acids. DNA of the CDR3: TGTGCCAGCAGTCCCCGTTCGGGTTTATCCTACGAGCAGTACTTC. It encodes CASSPRSGLSYEQYF.

This sequence joins TRBV24-1 and TRBJ2-1, with 10 bases lining up with TRBD2. V lost 5 bases and J lost 12; bases outside the gene matches: 12. Germline V gene data show CDR1 as KGHDR and CDR2 as SFDVKD. CDR3 length: 15 amino acids. The CDR3 nucleotides read TGTGCCACCAGTGGGTCAGCGGGAGGGCCGTTACGGCAGTTCTTC. This sequence encodes CATSGSAGGPLRQFF.

The rearrangement uses TRBV4-2 and TRBJ2-2; 9 bases are a match to TRBD2. Germline loops: CDR1 LGHNA, CDR2 YNFKEQ. The CDR3 consists of 17 residues. V shed 0 bases, J shed 5 bases, and the junction held 7 bases outside the gene matches. The CDR3 bases are TGTGCCAGCAGCCAAGAGCTAGCGGGAAAACAAACCGGGGAGCTGTTTTTT. Its protein is CASSQELAGKQTGELFF.

This chain joins TRBV28 and TRBJ2-1; the D gene is possibly TRBD1 (6 bases). V was clipped by 5 bases and J by 8 bases, with 22 bases between them. CDR3 length: 16 amino acids. The germline V gene has CDR1 MDHEN and CDR2 SYDVKM. Here the CDR3 DNA reads TGTGCCAGCAGTGCCCCCGGGCAGGGGCGAAACTATGAGCAGTTCTTC. It encodes CASSAPGQGRNYEQFF. Complete variable domain (other parts from reference TRBV28 and TRBJ2-1): DVKVTQSSRYLVKRTGEKVFLECVQDMDHENMFWYRQDPGLGLRLIYFSYDVKMKEKGDIPEGYSVSREKKERFSLILESASTNQTSMYLCASSAPGQGRNYEQFFGPGTRLTVL.

The CDR3 region has the DNA TGTGCCAGCAGCTTGCGGGGGGGGGACAATGAGCAGTTCTTC. Translated, it gives CASSLRGGDNEQFF. The chain employs TRBV7-2 and TRBJ2-1, with 9 bases that match TRBD2. This CDR3 has 14 residues. The V segment lost 3 bases and the J segment 5 bases; nucleotides outside the gene matches: 2. In germline, CDR1 is SGHTA, CDR2 FQGNSA.

This chain uses TRBV13 with TRBJ2-7; 11 nucleotides match TRBD1. Per the germline V gene, CDR1 is PRHDT and CDR2 is FYEKMQ (reference sequence). This CDR3 comprises 16 residues. The J segment lost 5 bases and the V segment lost 0 bases, leaving 6 bases of the junction unmatched. The CDR3 DNA sequence: TGTGCCAGCAGCTTAGGTTCAGGACAGGGGGCCGACGAGCAGTACTTC. Amino acid sequence: CASSLGSGQGADEQYF.